The 11 T cell receptor beta chains listed next were all sequenced from one sample in a study of T cells after yellow fever vaccination (dated by TCRdb to the late 2010s). Library prep was done by 5' RACE. The run used an Illumina HiSeq 2500. TCRdb cleaned the public reads at Q25 with fastp, built clones with MiXCR and kept in-frame beta chains. One record per CDR3 amino acid sequence lists the most common genes and DNA. For this sample there are 200,000 to 250,000 distinct CDR3 sequences; about 7% appear just once. Approximately 0.84% of the sample is held by the ten biggest clonotypes. The treatment or condition label for this specimen denotes: live attenuated yellow fever vaccine strain. Specimen: CD4+ T cells sorted from PBMCs, collected 15 days after the yellow fever booster vaccination. These receptor sequences come from a man aged 25 to 45 who received the YFV17D yellow fever vaccine.

The chain employs TRBV5-1 and TRBJ2-1; 8 nucleotides align to TRBD2. The germline V gene encodes CDR1 SGHRS and CDR2 YFSETQ. Losses at the gene ends were 3 bases for V and 10 bases for J; bases not matched to a gene: 24. The CDR3 spans 19 residues. CDR3 loop: CASSSFLSSGPRLKWEQFF. DNA of the CDR3: TGCGCCAGCAGCTCATTCCTGTCTAGCGGGCCTCGCCTTAAATGGGAGCAGTTCTTC.

The sample holds many counts of this clonotype. This chain uses TRBV5-5 with TRBJ2-5, with 9 bases matching TRBD1. The V gene end was trimmed by 3 bases and the J gene end by 7 bases; junction bases not matched to a gene: 7. Germline V gene lookup returns CDR1 SGHKS and CDR2 YYEKEE (reference sequence). The length of the CDR3 is 14 residues. In DNA, the CDR3 is TGTGCCAGCAGCTGGGACAGGGCTCAGGGGACCCAGTACTTC. It is translated as CASSWDRAQGTQYF.

This clonotype showed up many times. The chain links TRBV9 to TRBJ2-1; 10 bases map to TRBD2. Trimming removed 2 bases from V and 0 bases from J; junction bases left unmatched: 5. Germline V gives CDR1 SGDLS, CDR2 YYNGEE. The CDR3 spans 17 residues. CDR3 sequence (DNA): TGTGCCAGCAGCGTGACTAGCGGGCCCTTCTCCTACAATGAGCAGTTCTTC. Translated, it gives CASSVTSGPFSYNEQFF.

This clonotype was counted between two and nine times. The chain has TRBV27 and TRBJ2-4, with 9 bases matching TRBD1. The CDR3 loop spans 16 amino acids. After removal of 5 bases from V and 2 bases from J, the junction contained 7 bases not matched to a gene. Germline CDR1 MNHEY, CDR2 SMNVEV (reference sequence). The CDR3 region is CASSPGQGMPKNIQYF. Here the CDR3 DNA reads TGTGCCAGCAGTCCGGGACAGGGTATGCCCAAAAACATTCAGTACTTC.

The CDR3 loop is CTSFQRGNGYTF. The DNA of the CDR3 is TGCACCTCGTTCCAACGGGGAAATGGCTACACCTTC. The rearrangement uses TRBV29-1 and TRBJ1-2; D gene unclear. This CDR3 comprises 12 residues. The germline CDR1 and CDR2 sequences are SQVTM and ANQGSEA.

The CDR3 region is CASSKPGQGYNEQFF. Written as DNA, the CDR3 is TGTGCCAGCAGCAAACCGGGACAGGGTTACAATGAGCAGTTCTTC. The chain has TRBV21-1 and TRBJ2-1; whether TRBD1, the table's D call, matches the DNA was not checked. TRBV21-1 corresponds to a pseudogene. This CDR3 spans 15 amino acids.

The V and J genes are TRBV18 and TRBJ2-5; 8 nucleotides agree with TRBD2. The CDR3 runs to 14 residues. V was clipped by 5 bases and J by 1 base; unmatched bases: 3. The germline V gene encodes CDR1 KGHSH and CDR2 LQKENI. The CDR3 here is CASSKAGGQETQYF. Here the CDR3 DNA reads TGTGCCAGCTCAAAGGCGGGGGGCCAAGAGACCCAGTACTTC.

This clonotype was picked up many times. The genes are TRBV20-1 and TRBJ2-1; the match to TRBD1 covers 8 bases. Germline CDR1 is DFQATT and CDR2 is SNEGSKA (reference sequence). The J segment lost 6 bases and the V segment lost 3 bases, leaving 13 bases of the junction unmatched. The CDR3 contains 16 residues. The CDR3 DNA is TGCAGTGCTAGGGTTGGGACAGGCCCACGACCCAATGAGCAGTTCTTC. Translating it yields CSARVGTGPRPNEQFF.

CDR3: CASSYGQNTEAFF. Here the CDR3 DNA reads TGTGCCAGCAGTTACGGACAGAACACTGAAGCTTTCTTT. This sequence joins TRBV6-6 and TRBJ1-1; D might be TRBD1 (5 bases). V shed 2 bases and J shed 1 base, with 5 bases lying between them. Germline V gene sequence: CDR1 MNHNY, CDR2 SVGAGI (reference sequence). There are 13 residues in the CDR3.

The rearrangement uses TRBV20-1 and TRBJ2-1; D may correspond to TRBD1 or TRBD2 (5 bases each). In germline, CDR1 is DFQATT, CDR2 SNEGSKA (reference sequence). This CDR3 contains 11 residues. Here the CDR3 reads CRAGGYNEQFF. For the CDR3, the DNA is TGCAGGGCTGGGGGCTACAATGAGCAGTTCTTC.

This clonotype was seen many times. The rearrangement links TRBV5-1 to TRBJ1-2, with no clear D. Germline V gene data show CDR1 as SGHRS and CDR2 as YFSETQ. The CDR3 extends over 13 amino acids. V lost 2 bases and J lost 0, with 5 bases in between. The CDR3 nucleotides read TGCGCCAGCAGCTTCGGTGCTAACTATGGCTACACCTTC. Protein product: CASSFGANYGYTF.